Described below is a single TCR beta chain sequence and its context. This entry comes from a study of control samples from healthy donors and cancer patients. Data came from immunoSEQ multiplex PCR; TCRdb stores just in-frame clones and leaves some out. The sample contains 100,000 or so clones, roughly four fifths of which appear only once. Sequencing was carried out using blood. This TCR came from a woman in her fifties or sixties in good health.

The CDR3 DNA is TGTGCCAGTAGTATTAGCGGGAGCGTCCTCTACGAGCAGTACTTC. Its translation is CASSISGSVLYEQYF. This chain links TRBV19 with TRBJ2-7, with 9 bases lining up with TRBD2. The ends lost 3 bases at V and 3 bases at J; junction bases unmatched: 6. The CDR3 contains 15 residues. Germline-derived CDR1 and CDR2 are LNHDA and SQIVND (reference sequence).